Presented here are 7 T cell receptor beta chains from one specimen sequenced in a study of shared clonotypes between healthy human individuals. Sequencing was performed with immunoSEQ multiplex PCR; in TCRdb, only in-frame clones are kept and a portion is missing. The data hold around 2.3 million clones, with 95% observed a single time. The sample taken for sequencing was naive CD4+ T cells sorted from blood. The subset is: CD45RA+ positively selected. These TCRs come from a man between 18 and 35 years old in good health.

The chain has TRBV7-9 and TRBJ1-2; tentatively, D is TRBD1 (6 bases). Trimming left V 5 bases short and J 5 bases short, with 18 bases between. The CDR3 length is 15 residues. Germline lookup yields CDR1 SEHNR and CDR2 FQNEAQ (reference sequence). Here the CDR3 reads CASSRPMGGRYGYTF. In DNA form, the CDR3 reads TGTGCCAGCAGCCGCCCCATGGGGGGCCGTTATGGCTACACCTTC.

The gene calls are TRBV5-4 and TRBJ1-1; D is uncertain. The CDR3 spans 13 residues. With 2 bases removed from V and 2 bases from J, the gap between germline ends came to 7 bases. The germline CDR1 and CDR2 sequences are SGHNT and YYREEE (reference sequence). The CDR3 coding sequence is TGTGCCAGCAGCTTAGCCATTAACACTGAAGCTTTCTTT. This sequence encodes CASSLAINTEAFF. Together with reference TRBV5-4 and TRBJ1-1, the CDR3 gives the full variable domain: ETGVTQSPTHLIKTRGQQVTLRCSSQSGHNTVSWYQQALGQGPQFIFQYYREEENGRGNFPPRFSGLQFPNYSSELNVNALELDDSALYLCASSLAINTEAFFGQGTRLTVV.

In DNA, the CDR3 is TGTGCCAGCAGACGTGGGTCCAACACAGATACGCAGTATTTT. This translates into CASRRGSNTDTQYF. This chain links TRBV6-5 with TRBJ2-3; D is ambiguous. Germline V lookup: CDR1 MNHEY, CDR2 SVGAGI. V was shortened by 6 bases and J by 2 bases, with 12 bases between the two germline ends. This CDR3 has 14 amino acids.

CDR3 sequence: CASSYKQTGMGAFF. Here the CDR3 DNA reads TGTGCCAGCAGTTACAAGCAGACAGGTATGGGAGCTTTCTTT. The V call is TRBV6-6, the J call TRBJ1-1; the D gene is possibly TRBD1 (6 bases). V dropped 2 bases and J dropped 10 bases, with 17 bases sitting between them. Germline values: CDR1 MNHNY, CDR2 SVGAGI (reference sequence). The CDR3 is 14 residues long.

The chain uses TRBV10-3 and TRBJ1-2; a weak D match, TRBD1 (5 bases). The length of the CDR3 is 13 residues. The V end was cut by 2 bases, the J end by 6 bases, with 10 bases between. From germline, CDR1 is ENHRY and CDR2 SYGVKD. The CDR3 region has the DNA TGTGCCATCAGTGAGAAGGAGGGGAATGGCTACACCTTC. Protein sequence: CAISEKEGNGYTF.

The CDR3 sequence is CASRLISGANVLTF. CDR3 in DNA: TGTGCCAGCAGGCTGATCTCTGGGGCCAACGTCCTGACTTTC. The J gene is TRBJ2-6, the V gene TRBV2; D unresolved. The germline gives CDR1 SNHLY, CDR2 FYNNEI. Trimming took off 6 bases at V and 0 bases at J, with 6 bases between the two ends. This CDR3 comprises 14 residues.

The chain combines TRBV6-5 with TRBJ1-5; maybe TRBD1 (5 bases). Looked up from germline, CDR1 is MNHEY and CDR2 is SVGAGI. The CDR3 loop spans 15 amino acids. V shed 2 bases and J shed 3 bases, with 11 bases lying between them. The CDR3 DNA follows: TGTGCCAGCAGTTACGTCCAGGGCCCCAATCAGCCCCAGCATTTT. It encodes CASSYVQGPNQPQHF.